Sequencing of this TCR beta chain was carried out in a study of cytomegalovirus exposure and HLA in healthy donors. Clones were read by immunoSEQ multiplex PCR, and TCRdb kept only the in-frame ones, dropping some. The table lists approximately 150,000 clones, 80% to 90% of them singletons. Sequencing was carried out using PBMCs. The TCR comes from a woman under 40 in good health and CMV-seronegative.

The CDR3 DNA follows: TGCGCCAGCAGTTTCGTCGGGACAGTTCCTACCGGGGAGCTGTTTTTT. Protein sequence: CASSFVGTVPTGELFF. This chain uses TRBV5-1 with TRBJ2-2, with 7 nucleotides matching TRBD1. The germline gives CDR1 SGHRS, CDR2 YFSETQ. The CDR3 runs 16 residues. J was trimmed by 5 bases and V by 5 bases; bases with no gene match: 12.